The rows below give T cell receptor beta chains drawn from one sample of a study of regulatory T cells in long-lasting Graves disease. TCRdb reanalysed the multiplex PCR reads using MiXCR and keeps one entry per CDR3 protein. The data contain 550,000 to 600,000 distinct CDR3 sequences, approximately 16% of them singletons. This sample also belongs to another study, concerning T cells in Graves' hyperthyroidism and ophthalmopathy.

The input for sequencing was peripheral blood mononuclear cells (PBMCs), taken at new diagnosis, from a patient treated with antithyroid drugs. These receptor sequences come from a man between 18 and 35 years old with Graves disease. Both conserved end residues are part of each CDR3. The order of the fields is clone size, CDR3 length, D gene, V gene, J gene, CDR3 DNA, CDR3 protein. A D gene is named only where the DNA matches it firmly. Size tells how often a clone was seen (once, few, many) or the class of an expanded clone, and some rows leave it out.

.	15	.	TRBV24-1	TRBJ2-3	TGTGCCACCAAACCACGTCGAACGAGGTTGAATACGCAGTATTTT	CATKPRRTRLNTQYF
.	16	TRBD2	TRBV20-1	TRBJ2-7	TGCAGTGCTTATCCGGGACTAGCGGGGGGGGCGTCTGAGCAGTACTTC	CSAYPGLAGGASEQYF
many	14	.	TRBV28	TRBJ2-7	TGTGCCAGCGCCCCGGGGCAGGAAAGGTACGAGCAGTACTTC	CASAPGQERYEQYF
many	12	.	TRBV2	TRBJ2-7	TGTGCCAGCTCGGGTGTCACCTACGAGCAGTACTTC	CASSGVTYEQYF
.	13	.	TRBV5-4	TRBJ1-2	TGTGCCAGCAGCTTAGTACCGAGACGTGGCTACACCTTC	CASSLVPRRGYTF
many	15	.	TRBV15	TRBJ2-3	TGTGCCACCAGCAGGACCCCCAGGAGCACAGATACGCAGTATTTT	CATSRTPRSTDTQYF
.	14	.	TRBV9	TRBJ2-7	TGTGCCAGCAGCCCACCGGCAGATTCCTACGAGCAGTACTTC	CASSPPADSYEQYF
few	16	.	TRBV11-2	TRBJ2-7	TGTGCCAGCAGCTTAGACCCGGGGGCAAAACACTACGAGCAGTACTTC	CASSLDPGAKHYEQYF
.	13	.	TRBV10-3	TRBJ1-5	TGTGCCATCAGTTCAAATAGCAATCAGCCCCAGCATTTT	CAISSNSNQPQHF
many	13	.	TRBV20-1	TRBJ1-5	TGCAGTGCTAGAGAACACAGTAATCAGCCCCAGCATTTT	CSAREHSNQPQHF
many	17	.	TRBV28	TRBJ1-1	TGTGCCAGCACACTAACACAACAGGGACTAGCGGACACTGAAGCTTTCTTT	CASTLTQQGLADTEAFF
many	14	.	TRBV7-6	TRBJ1-6	TGTGCCAGCAGCTCCGGGACGGTTAATTCACCCCTCCACTTT	CASSSGTVNSPLHF
.	15	.	TRBV15	TRBJ1-1	TGTGCCACCAGCAGAGATTTAGGAGCGAGCACTGAAGCTTTCTTT	CATSRDLGASTEAFF
many	16	TRBD2	TRBV7-2	TRBJ2-1	TGTGCCAGCAGCGTTCAACTAGCGGGAGGGAGGGATGAGCAGTTCTTC	CASSVQLAGGRDEQFF
many	17	.	TRBV6-5	TRBJ2-7	TGTGCCAGCAGTTACGGGGGAGCGGCTCGTAAGAGATACGAGCAGTACTTC	CASSYGGAARKRYEQYF
once	12	.	TRBV6-5	TRBJ2-1	TGTGCCAGCAGTTACTCGAGGGAGGGGGAGTTCTTC	CASSYSREGEFF
few	15	.	TRBV5-1	TRBJ2-3	TGCGCCAGCAGCAACAGTAGAATTAGCACAGATACGCAGTATTTT	CASSNSRISTDTQYF
few	16	TRBD1	TRBV27	TRBJ1-5	TGTGCCAGCAGCTCAACCGGGACAGCCTACAATCAGCCCCAGCATTTT	CASSSTGTAYNQPQHF
many	13	.	TRBV7-2	TRBJ2-3	TGTGCCAGCAGCCACTTACCGGCGGATACGCAGTATTTT	CASSHLPADTQYF
.	13	.	TRBV28	TRBJ1-4	TGTGCCAGCAGTACCGCCTTCGATAGGGCGCGATTTTTT	CASSTAFDRARFF
many	14	.	TRBV5-1	TRBJ1-2	TGCGCCAGCAGCCGGGGGGGGCTCGACTATGGCTACACCTTC	CASSRGGLDYGYTF
.	17	.	TRBV19	TRBJ2-1	TGTGCCAGTAGTTTACCCCTCCGGGGGCGAAAAGGGAATGAGCAGTTCTTC	CASSLPLRGRKGNEQFF
.	14	TRBD2	TRBV6-1	TRBJ2-1	TGTGCCAGCAGCCCCCTAACGGGAGGGGTTGAGCAGTTCTTC	CASSPLTGGVEQFF
.	16	TRBD1	TRBV5-1	TRBJ1-1	TGCGCCAGCAGCTCCGGACAGGGCCGGGGTAACACTGAAGCTTTCTTT	CASSSGQGRGNTEAFF
.	14	.	TRBV12-3/TRBV12-4	TRBJ1-2	TGTGCCAGCAGTCCCTTAGCCGGGGGCGTGGGCTACACCTTC	CASSPLAGGVGYTF
many	12	.	TRBV10-3	TRBJ1-1	TGTGCCATCAGTGAACCGAGAACTGAAGCTTTCTTT	CAISEPRTEAFF
few	13	.	TRBV7-8	TRBJ1-5	TGTGCCAGCAGCTTTGACGTGTATCAGCCCCAGCATTTT	CASSFDVYQPQHF
many	15	TRBD2	TRBV20-1	TRBJ2-1	TGCAGTGCTAGAGAAACTAGCGGGAGTAACGATGAGCAGTTCTTC	CSARETSGSNDEQFF
few	15	.	TRBV5-1	TRBJ1-1	TGCGCCAGCAGCTTGGTGTCCGGATTTAACAAACGGGCTTTCTTT	CASSLVSGFNKRAFF
few	14	.	TRBV5-1	TRBJ1-2	TGCGCCAGCAGCTTTCCGACAGGAGAAGATGGCTACACCTTC	CASSFPTGEDGYTF
few	12	.	TRBV6-1	TRBJ2-7	TGTGCCAGCGAGGTGAGGGGTGGCGAGCAGTACTTC	CASEVRGGEQYF
many	15	TRBD2	TRBV5-1	TRBJ2-7	TGCGCCAGCAGCTTAACTAGCGGGAGTTACAACGAGCAGTACTTC	CASSLTSGSYNEQYF
many	14	TRBD2	TRBV2	TRBJ2-1	TGTGCCAGCAGTGAGCGGGGGTCCTACAATGAGCAGTTCTTC	CASSERGSYNEQFF
once	17	TRBD1	TRBV19	TRBJ1-2	TGTGCCAGTAGTATAGATCGGGGACAGGGCGCTAACTATGGCTACACCTTC	CASSIDRGQGANYGYTF
many	13	.	TRBV5-1	TRBJ2-7	TGTGCCAGCAGCTTAGGGGACCTCTACGAGCAGTACTTC	CASSLGDLYEQYF
many	16	TRBD1	TRBV27	TRBJ1-1	TGTGCCAGCAGCCTAGGACAGGGGGCTTTAAGTGATGAAGCTTTCTTT	CASSLGQGALSDEAFF
few	14	.	TRBV7-7	TRBJ2-2	TGTGCTAGCAGGCGGGACCTTAACACCGGGGAGCTGTTTTTT	CASRRDLNTGELFF
few	12	.	TRBV12-3/TRBV12-4	TRBJ1-3	TGTGCCAGCAGTCCGGGGACAAACACCATATATTTT	CASSPGTNTIYF
many	14	.	TRBV12-3/TRBV12-4	TRBJ2-4	TGTGCCAGCAGCCTCAGCGGAAGTGGGAACATTCAGTACTTC	CASSLSGSGNIQYF
few	16	.	TRBV6-5	TRBJ1-2	TGTGCCAGCAGTTCAACCGACGTGGGCTATGACTATGGCTACACCTTC	CASSSTDVGYDYGYTF
many	17	TRBD1	TRBV7-2	TRBJ2-4	TGTGCCAGCAGCTGGCCACAGGGGGCGTTCGTCAAAAACATTCAGTACTTC	CASSWPQGAFVKNIQYF
.	12	.	TRBV6-1	TRBJ2-7	TGTGCCATATCGGGACACCTCTACGAGCAGTACTTC	CAISGHLYEQYF
many	13	.	TRBV20-1	TRBJ2-1	TGCAGTGCCCCAGCGGAGGGTTACAATGAGCAGTTCTTC	CSAPAEGYNEQFF
.	13	.	TRBV29-1	TRBJ2-3	TGCAGCGTTGAGCCGGACCGGACAGATACGCAGTATTTT	CSVEPDRTDTQYF
.	12	TRBD2	TRBV28	TRBJ2-7	TGTGCCAGCAACCGGGCGGGAGACGAGCAGTACTTC	CASNRAGDEQYF
.	13	TRBD1	TRBV3-1	TRBJ1-2	TGTGCCAGCAGCCAGGACAGGTTCTATGGCTACACCTTC	CASSQDRFYGYTF
.	17	TRBD2	TRBV4-1	TRBJ2-7	TGCGCCAGCAGCCAAGATCGGACTGGGACTAGTTTCTACGAGCAGTACTTC	CASSQDRTGTSFYEQYF
many	17	.	TRBV7-3	TRBJ2-1	TGTGCCAGCAGCTTAAATGGGAGAACTCGCTCCTACAATGAGCAGTTCTTC	CASSLNGRTRSYNEQFF
few	15	.	TRBV6-9	TRBJ2-7	TGTGCCAGCAGTTACGCTCAATCCGTAGTCTACGAGCAGTACTTC	CASSYAQSVVYEQYF
few	14	TRBD1	TRBV9	TRBJ2-1	TGTGCCAGCAGCGTGACAGGGGGCTTCAATGAGCAGTTCTTC	CASSVTGGFNEQFF